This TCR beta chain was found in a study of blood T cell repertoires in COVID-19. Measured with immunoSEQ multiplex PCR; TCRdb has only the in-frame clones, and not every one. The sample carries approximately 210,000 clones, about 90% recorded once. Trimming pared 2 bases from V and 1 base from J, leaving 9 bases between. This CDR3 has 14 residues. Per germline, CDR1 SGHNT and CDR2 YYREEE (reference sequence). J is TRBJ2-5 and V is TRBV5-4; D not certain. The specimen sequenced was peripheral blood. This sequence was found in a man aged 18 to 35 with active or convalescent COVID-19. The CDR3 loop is CASSFEQSQETQYF. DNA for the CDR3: TGTGCCAGCAGCTTCGAACAGAGCCAAGAGACCCAGTACTTC.